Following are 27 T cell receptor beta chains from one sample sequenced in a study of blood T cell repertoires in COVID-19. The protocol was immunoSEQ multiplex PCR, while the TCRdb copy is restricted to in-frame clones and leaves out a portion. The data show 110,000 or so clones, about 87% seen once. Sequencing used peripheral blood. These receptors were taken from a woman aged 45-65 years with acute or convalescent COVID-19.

CDR3 sequence: CASPRGPGTDTQYF. CDR3 bases: TGTGCCAGTCCTAGAGGGCCTGGGACAGATACGCAGTATTTT. V usage is TRBV19 and J usage is TRBJ2-3; D possibly corresponds to TRBD2 (5 bases). Per the germline V gene, CDR1 is LNHDA and CDR2 is SQIVND (reference sequence). The CDR3 is 14 amino acids. V gave up 8 bases and J gave up 3 bases, with 15 bases separating them.

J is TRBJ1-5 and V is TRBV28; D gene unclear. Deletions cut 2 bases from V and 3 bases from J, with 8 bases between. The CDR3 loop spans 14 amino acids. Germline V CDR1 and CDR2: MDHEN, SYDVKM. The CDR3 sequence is CASSLIDTNQPQHF. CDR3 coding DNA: TGTGCCAGCAGTTTAATCGACACCAATCAGCCCCAGCATTTT.

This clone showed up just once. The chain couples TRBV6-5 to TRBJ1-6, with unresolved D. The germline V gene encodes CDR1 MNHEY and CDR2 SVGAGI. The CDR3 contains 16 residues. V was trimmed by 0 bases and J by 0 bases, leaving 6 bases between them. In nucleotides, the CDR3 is TGTGCCAGCAGTTACTCGGGGAGCTCCTATAATTCACCCCTCCACTTT. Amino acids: CASSYSGSSYNSPLHF.

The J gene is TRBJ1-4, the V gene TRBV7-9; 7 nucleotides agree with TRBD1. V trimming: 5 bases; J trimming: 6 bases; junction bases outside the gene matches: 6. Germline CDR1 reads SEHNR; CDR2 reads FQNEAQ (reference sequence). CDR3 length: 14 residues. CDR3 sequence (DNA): TGTGCCAGCAGCCGACAGGGTTCAGATGAAAAACTGTTTTTT. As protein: CASSRQGSDEKLFF.

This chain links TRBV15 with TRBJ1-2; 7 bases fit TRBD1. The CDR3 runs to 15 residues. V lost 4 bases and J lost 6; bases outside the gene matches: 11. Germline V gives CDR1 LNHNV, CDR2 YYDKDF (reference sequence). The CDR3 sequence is CATSTPQTGPHGYTF. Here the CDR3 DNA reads TGTGCCACCAGCACCCCTCAGACAGGGCCGCATGGCTACACCTTC.

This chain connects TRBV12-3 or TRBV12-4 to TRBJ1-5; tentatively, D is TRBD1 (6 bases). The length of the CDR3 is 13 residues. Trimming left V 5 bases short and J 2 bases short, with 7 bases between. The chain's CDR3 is CASSQGRNQPQHF. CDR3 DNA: TGTGCCAGCAGTCAGGGGCGCAATCAGCCCCAGCATTTT.

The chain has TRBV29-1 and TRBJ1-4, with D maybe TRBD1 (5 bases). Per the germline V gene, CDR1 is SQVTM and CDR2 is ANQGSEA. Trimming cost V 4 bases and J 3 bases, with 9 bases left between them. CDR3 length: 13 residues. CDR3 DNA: TGCAGCGTTGCCCAGGGCTCTAATGAAAAACTGTTTTTT. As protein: CSVAQGSNEKLFF.

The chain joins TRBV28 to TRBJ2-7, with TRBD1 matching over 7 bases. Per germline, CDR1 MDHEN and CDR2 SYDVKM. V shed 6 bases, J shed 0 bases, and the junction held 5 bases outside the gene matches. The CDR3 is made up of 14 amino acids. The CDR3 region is CASRGQLSSYEQYF. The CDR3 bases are TGTGCCAGCAGGGGACAGTTGAGCTCCTACGAGCAGTACTTC.

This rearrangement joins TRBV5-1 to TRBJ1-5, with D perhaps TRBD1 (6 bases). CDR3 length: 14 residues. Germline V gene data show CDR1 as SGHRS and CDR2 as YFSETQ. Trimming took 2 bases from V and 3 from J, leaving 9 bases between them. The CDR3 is CASSFRDNNQPQHF. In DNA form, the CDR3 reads TGCGCCAGCAGCTTCCGGGACAACAATCAGCCCCAGCATTTT.

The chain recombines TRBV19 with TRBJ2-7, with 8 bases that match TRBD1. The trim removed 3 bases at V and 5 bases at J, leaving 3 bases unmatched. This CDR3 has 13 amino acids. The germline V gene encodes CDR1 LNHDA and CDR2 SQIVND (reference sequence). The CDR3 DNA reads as TGTGCCAGTAGTATCTCACAGGGGGACGAGCAGTACTTC. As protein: CASSISQGDEQYF.

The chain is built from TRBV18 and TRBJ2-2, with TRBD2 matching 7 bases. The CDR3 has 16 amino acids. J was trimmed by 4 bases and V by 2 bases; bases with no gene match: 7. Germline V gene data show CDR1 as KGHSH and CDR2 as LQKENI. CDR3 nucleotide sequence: TGTGCCAGCTCACCAATCGTAGCGGGCCGCACCGGGGAGCTGTTTTTT. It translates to CASSPIVAGRTGELFF.

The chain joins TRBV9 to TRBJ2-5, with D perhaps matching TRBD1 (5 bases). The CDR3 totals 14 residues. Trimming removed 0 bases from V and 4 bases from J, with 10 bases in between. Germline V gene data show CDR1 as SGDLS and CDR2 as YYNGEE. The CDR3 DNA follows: TGTGCCAGCAGCGTAGACTCAGGGTCAGAGACCCAGTACTTC. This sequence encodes CASSVDSGSETQYF.

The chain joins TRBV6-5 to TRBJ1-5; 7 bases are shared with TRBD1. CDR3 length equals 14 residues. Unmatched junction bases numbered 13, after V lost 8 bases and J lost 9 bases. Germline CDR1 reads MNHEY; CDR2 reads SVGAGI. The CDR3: CASSLGQTIGPQHF. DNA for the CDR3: TGTGCCAGCTCGCTGGGACAGACGATCGGGCCCCAGCATTTT.

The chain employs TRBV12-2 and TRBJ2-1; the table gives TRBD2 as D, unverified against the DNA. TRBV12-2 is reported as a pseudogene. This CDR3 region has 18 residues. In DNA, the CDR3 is TGTGCAAGTCGCTTAGCGGCTCGGGCAGCGGGAGCTTACAATGAGCAGTTCTTC. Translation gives CASRLAARAAGAYNEQFF.

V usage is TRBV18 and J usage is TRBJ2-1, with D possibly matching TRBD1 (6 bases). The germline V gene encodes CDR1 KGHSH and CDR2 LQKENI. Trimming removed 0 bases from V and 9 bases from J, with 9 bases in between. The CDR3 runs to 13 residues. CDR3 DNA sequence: TGTGCCAGCTCACCACCCATGGGGGCTGAGCAGTTCTTC. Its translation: CASSPPMGAEQFF.

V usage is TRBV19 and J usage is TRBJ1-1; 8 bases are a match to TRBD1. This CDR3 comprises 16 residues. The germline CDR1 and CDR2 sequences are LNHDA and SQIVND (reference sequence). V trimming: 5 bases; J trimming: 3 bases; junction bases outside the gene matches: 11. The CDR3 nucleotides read TGTGCCAGTAGTGCCCCCCCAGGGGGCGAGGACACTGAAGCTTTCTTT. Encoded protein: CASSAPPGGEDTEAFF.

The CDR3 region is CASSLGGGTYEQYF. CDR3 coding DNA: TGTGCCAGCAGCCTCGGGGGAGGGACCTACGAGCAGTACTTC. The rearrangement links TRBV7-2 to TRBJ2-7; 7 nucleotides agree with TRBD2. Germline V gene sequence: CDR1 SGHTA, CDR2 FQGNSA. With 5 bases clipped from V and 2 bases from J, the junction kept 6 bases outside the gene matches. The CDR3 sequence is 14 residues long.

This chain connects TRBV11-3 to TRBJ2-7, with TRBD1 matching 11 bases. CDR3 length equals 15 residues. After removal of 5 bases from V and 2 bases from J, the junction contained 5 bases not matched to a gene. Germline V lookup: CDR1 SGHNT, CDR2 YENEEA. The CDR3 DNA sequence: TGTGCCAGCAGCCCACCGGGACAGGGGGCCTACGAGCAGTACTTC. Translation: CASSPPGQGAYEQYF.

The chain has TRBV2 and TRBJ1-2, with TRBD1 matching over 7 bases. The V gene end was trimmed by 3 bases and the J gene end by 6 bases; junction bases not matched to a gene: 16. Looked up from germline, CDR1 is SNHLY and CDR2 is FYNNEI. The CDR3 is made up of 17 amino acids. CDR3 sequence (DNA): TGTGCCAGCAGTGAGGGGCCAGACAGGGTCTCTTTTGATGGCTACACCTTC. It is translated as CASSEGPDRVSFDGYTF.

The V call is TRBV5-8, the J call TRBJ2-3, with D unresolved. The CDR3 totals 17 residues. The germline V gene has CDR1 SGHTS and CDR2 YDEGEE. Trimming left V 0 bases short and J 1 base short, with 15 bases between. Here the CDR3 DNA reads TGTGCCAGCAGCTTGGGTAGCTGGCAGCCCCGCACAGATACGCAGTATTTT. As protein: CASSLGSWQPRTDTQYF.

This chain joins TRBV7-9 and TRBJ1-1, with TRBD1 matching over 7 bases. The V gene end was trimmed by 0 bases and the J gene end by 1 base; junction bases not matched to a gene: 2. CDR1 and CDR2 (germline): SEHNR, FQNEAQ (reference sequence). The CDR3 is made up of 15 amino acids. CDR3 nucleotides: TGTGCCAGCAGCTTAGCGGGACAGAGGAACACTGAAGCTTTCTTT. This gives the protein CASSLAGQRNTEAFF. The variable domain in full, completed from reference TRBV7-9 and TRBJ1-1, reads DTGVSQNPRHKITKRGQNVTFRCDPISEHNRLYWYRQTLGQGPEFLTYFQNEAQLEKSRLLSDRFSAERPKGSFSTLEIQRTEQGDSAMYLCASSLAGQRNTEAFFGQGTRLTVV.

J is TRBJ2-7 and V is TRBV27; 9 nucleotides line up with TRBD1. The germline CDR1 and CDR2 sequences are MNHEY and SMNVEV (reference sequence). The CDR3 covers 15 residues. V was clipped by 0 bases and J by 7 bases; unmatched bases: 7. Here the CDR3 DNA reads TGTGCCAGCAGTTTATCCGGGACAGGGTTTGGGGAGCAGTACTTC. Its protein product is CASSLSGTGFGEQYF.

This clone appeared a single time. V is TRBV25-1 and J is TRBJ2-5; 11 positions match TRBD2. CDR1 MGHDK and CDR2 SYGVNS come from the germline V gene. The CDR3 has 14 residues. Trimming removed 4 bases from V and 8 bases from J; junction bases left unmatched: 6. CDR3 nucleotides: TGTGCCAGCAGTGTACTAGCGGGAGTGGAAACCCAGTACTTC. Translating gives CASSVLAGVETQYF.

CDR3 residues: CASSRDRAGEKLFF. The CDR3, as DNA: TGTGCCAGCAGTCGGGACAGGGCCGGAGAAAAACTGTTTTTT. The chain has TRBV6-5 and TRBJ1-4; 9 bases are shared with TRBD1. V gave up 5 bases and J gave up 8 bases; unmatched junction bases: 6. Germline CDR1 MNHEY, CDR2 SVGAGI. This CDR3 spans 14 amino acids.

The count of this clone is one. The CDR3 protein is CASSLARRAGGELFF. CDR3 sequence (DNA): TGTGCCAGCAGCTTAGCCCGGAGGGCCGGCGGGGAGCTGTTTTTT. The rearrangement uses TRBV7-2 and TRBJ2-2; weak D call: TRBD2 (6 bases). Trimming left V 0 bases short and J 7 bases short, with 12 bases between. Germline V CDR1 and CDR2: SGHTA, FQGNSA. The CDR3 contains 15 residues.

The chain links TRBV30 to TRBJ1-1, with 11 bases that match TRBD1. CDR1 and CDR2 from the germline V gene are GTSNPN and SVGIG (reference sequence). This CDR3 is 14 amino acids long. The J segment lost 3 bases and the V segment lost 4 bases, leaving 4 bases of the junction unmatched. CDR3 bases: TGTGCCTGGAACCCGGGACAGGGGGACACTGAAGCTTTCTTT. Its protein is CAWNPGQGDTEAFF. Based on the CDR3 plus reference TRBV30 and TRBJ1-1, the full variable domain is SQTIHQWPATLVQPVGSPLSLECTVEGTSNPNLYWYRQAAGRGLQLLFYSVGIGQISSEVPQNLSASRPQDRQFILSSKKLLLSDSGFYLCAWNPGQGDTEAFFGQGTRLTVV.

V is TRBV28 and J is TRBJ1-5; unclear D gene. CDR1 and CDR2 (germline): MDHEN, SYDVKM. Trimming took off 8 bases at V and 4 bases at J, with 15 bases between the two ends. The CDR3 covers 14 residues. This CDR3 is CASRREPLNQPQHF. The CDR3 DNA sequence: TGTGCCAGCCGCCGGGAGCCCCTGAATCAGCCCCAGCATTTT.